What follows describes a single T cell receptor beta chain. The count of this clone is one. Its target antigen remains unknown. Base quality data are lacking; no much larger clone is found one base away. These data come from a study of cytomegalovirus exposure and HLA in healthy donors (dated by TCRdb to 2015 to 2018). Background on the whole study: The 666 repertoires of the first cohort and the roughly 120 validation repertoires were produced on the same platform, according to a later analysis. The study aimed to test whether cataloging public T cell receptors could reveal signatures of past pathogen exposure. A separate validation cohort of roughly 120 different subjects was used in addition to the roughly 700-subject first cohort. The study combined high-throughput TCR immunosequencing, statistical association of individual TCRs with disease status, and machine learning to predict cytomegalovirus infection status.

The germline V gene gives CDR1 as SNHLY and CDR2 as FYNNEI. Trimming takes 6 bases from V and 6 bases from J, and the germline ends sit 9 bases apart. Including cysteine and phenylalanine, the CDR3 has 12 amino acids. Only the CDR3 portion is preserved as DNA: 36 bases, with reading frame beginning at the first base. Separate from the approximately 700-subject first cohort, the validation cohort of about 110 subjects was the group to which the donors belonged. The paper as a whole reports these results and caveats: Most TCR sequences were seen in very few donors, while some public TCRs were found in many individuals. The study gave a list of 150 to 200 TCR beta chains associated with cytomegalovirus. All 110 or so repertoires were used to score co-occurrence in the validation cohort in a later analysis, because that analysis had no HLA typing for the cohort. The classifier was reported to diagnose cytomegalovirus status with high specificity and sensitivity in both the original and validation cohorts. A later analysis found that TCRs clustered in the first cohort also tended to co-occur in the 95 to 150 validation repertoires, with 94% of cluster scores above 0. The authors suggested that the approach could potentially be generalized to other disease states and immunological phenotypes. In vitro tests confirmed that a few of the cytomegalovirus-associated TCR beta chains recognize cytomegalovirus antigens.

The library relied on the immunoSEQ multiplex PCR assay. Processing in the source paper ran as follows. To diagnose cytomegalovirus status from the catalog of TCR beta chain sequences, a statistical classification framework was built. The immuneACCESS repertoire file appears here via TCRdb, limited to in-frame rearrangements. These files lack a portion of the clones; in checked studies, under half of the deficit traces to unresolved V genes, and the cause of the others is not known. Clonal size and the V and J genes are those of that table, whereas D and trimming came from the DNA. The sample data list roughly 60,000 clones, and around 96% of these were observed just once. The ten biggest clones cover approximately 1% of the sample.

The sequence links TRBV2 to TRBJ2-4; a weak D assignment points to TRBD1 (5 bases agree). Sequences were obtained from PBMCs. The clonotype comes from a man aged 18 to 30 in good health and CMV-seronegative. The nucleotide sequence reads TGTGCCAGCAGCCAGGGCGTAAACATTCAGTACTTC. Translation gives CASSQGVNIQYF.